Given below is one T cell receptor beta chain in context. Documented time point: longitudinal time-point 3. TCRdb processed the 5' RACE reads anew with MiXCR; each CDR3 protein has one entry. The repertoire includes approximately 45,000 distinct CDR3 sequences, approximately 12% of them detected once, and roughly an eighth sits in the top ten. Trimming left V 8 bases short and J 5 bases short, with 13 bases between. The CDR3 is 13 residues long. CDR1 is SSHAT, CDR2 FNYEAQ, per germline (reference sequence). The data belong to a study of neurological immune-mediated disorders. Sequences were obtained from PBMCs. V and J are TRBV7-7 and TRBJ2-1; D is undetermined. The sequence came from a man aged 30 to 45 in good health. CDR3 loop: CASSGHPNNEQFF. The CDR3 region has the DNA TGTGCCAGCTCGGGCCATCCGAACAATGAGCAGTTCTTC.